The 3 T cell receptor beta chains below were found in one sample sequenced in a study of T-cell reconstitution after alpha-beta-depleted transplantation in children. Preparation of the TCRbeta library was carried out with unique molecular identifiers. Each CDR3 protein is one row after TCRdb ran MiXCR on the PCR reads. Altogether 610,000 or so distinct CDR3 sequences are present, around 27% being singletons, with the ten largest covering under 45%. The source material was PBMCs, sampled before TCRalphabeta/CD19-depleted stem cell transplant. These receptors came from a boy under two years old with Wiskott-Aldrich syndrome, due to receive a stem cell transplant.

The V and J genes are TRBV3-1 and TRBJ2-1; weak D call: TRBD2 (6 bases). The CDR3 contains 14 residues. The V end was cut by 4 bases, the J end by 6 bases, with 13 bases between. CDR1 and CDR2 (germline): LGHDT, YNNKEL (reference sequence). CDR3 nucleotide sequence: TGTGCCAGCAGCCCGGGGACTGGGTTCAATGAGCAGTTCTTC. It is translated as CASSPGTGFNEQFF.

The rearrangement joins TRBV5-1 to TRBJ2-2, with TRBD2 matching over 10 bases. Germline V CDR1 and CDR2: SGHRS, YFSETQ. The V and J ends lost 4 bases and 4 bases, in that order; junction bases with no gene match: 4. The CDR3 extends over 15 amino acids. The CDR3 is CASSVAGGGTGELFF. The CDR3 DNA is TGCGCCAGCAGCGTAGCGGGAGGCGGCACCGGGGAGCTGTTTTTT.

The V call is TRBV27, the J call TRBJ2-7; D is perhaps TRBD2 (7 bases). V lost 6 bases and J lost 2, with 14 bases in between. CDR3 size: 14 residues. From germline, CDR1 is MNHEY and CDR2 SMNVEV (reference sequence). This CDR3 is CASRGAGATYEQYF. The CDR3 DNA sequence: TGTGCCAGCAGGGGGGCGGGAGCGACCTACGAGCAGTACTTC.